This T cell receptor gamma chain was recovered during a study of Vδ1+ human thymocytes. Overall study findings and caveats: In the thymus, TRG and TRD repertoires looked highly polyclonal with Gaussian CDR3 lengths.

This clone was recorded a few times. Its antigen is unidentified. RNA was extracted from the cells and then reverse transcribed. CDR3 amplicons came from multiplex PCR with pooled V-gene forward and constant-region reverse primers. TCRdb fed the multiplex PCR reads into CATT to redo clone calling. The table shows some 11,000 gamma-chain clones, with around 40% occurring only once. Germline assignment: CDR1 GITISATS and CDR2 ISYDGTV (reference sequence). CDR3 length: 13 residues. The V and J ends lost 1 base and 12 bases, in that order; junction bases with no gene match: 12. The V gene is TRGV9, the J gene TRGJ1 or TRGJ2. The TCR was taken from a boy less than two years old who had congenital heart surgery. The sample was Vdelta1+ gamma-delta thymocytes from the thymus. Subset specified: FACS-sorted CD3+ TCRalphabeta- TCRVdelta1+ TCRVdelta2- thymocytes. CDR3 nucleotide sequence: TGTGCCTTGTGGGAGGTTATTCGGGGATGGAAACTCTTT. Translated: CALWEVIRGWKLF.